This record covers a single TCR beta chain. Antigen unknown. V lost 4 bases and J lost 7, with 11 bases in between. Germline values: CDR1 MNHEY, CDR2 SMNVEV (reference sequence). The CDR3 sequence is 13 residues long. This sample is part of a study of CD8+ T cells in alopecia areata. Study observations and caveats: Patients displayed less clarity in TCR sharing than mice, a finding possibly related to HLA.

Documented treatment: oral pan-JAK inhibitor, 5-10 mg twice daily. Extracted RNA was reverse transcribed, and the resulting cDNA served as sequencing template. Sequenced by immunoSEQ multiplex PCR; TCRdb stores in-frame clones only, minus some. In the table there are about 74,000 clones, roughly 28% of which are singletons. This clonotype was sampled from a human donor with alopecia areata. This material consisted of CD8+ T cells sorted from blood, taken at week 4, from a patient treated with tofacitinib. The chain uses TRBV27 and TRBJ1-5; a possible D gene is TRBD1 (5 bases). The CDR3 coding sequence is TGTGCCAGCAGTTGGGGCCCTTCCCAGCCCCAGCATTTT. This codes for CASSWGPSQPQHF.